One T cell receptor (beta chain) is described in this entry. The data were produced by immunoSEQ multiplex PCR, yet TCRdb's version contains in-frame clones alone and is incomplete. The sample holds around 49,000 clones; 85% to 90% are singletons and the top ten take under 6.5%. This sample was included in a study of T cell changes during pregnancy in multiple sclerosis. Losses at the gene ends were 5 bases for V and 1 base for J; bases not matched to a gene: 3. The germline gives CDR1 SGHTA, CDR2 FQGNSA. CDR3 length equals 14 residues. The sequence derives from a female donor in good health, enrolled as a control in a pregnancy study. The material sequenced was peripheral blood, taken after pregnancy. This chain links TRBV7-2 with TRBJ1-1, with 8 bases that match TRBD1. The CDR3 here is CASSDGQGNTEAFF. In DNA form, the CDR3 reads TGTGCCAGCAGCGACGGACAGGGGAACACTGAAGCTTTCTTT.